Presented here are 15 T cell receptor beta chains from one specimen sequenced in a study of T cell responses to AZD1222 COVID-19 vaccine. Assay: immunoSEQ multiplex PCR; the TCRdb copy retains only in-frame clones and omits some. The sample has roughly 100,000 clones, 84% seen once. The sequences come from peripheral blood, collected 28 days after the second AZD1222 dose. The source is an adult who received the AZD1222 COVID-19 vaccine.

CDR3 sequence: CASSLVEETQYF. The CDR3 nucleotides are TGCGCCAGCAGCTTGGTGGAAGAGACCCAGTACTTC. The chain recombines TRBV5-1 with TRBJ2-5; no firm D call. CDR1 SGHRS and CDR2 YFSETQ come from the germline V gene. The CDR3 totals 12 residues. The ends were cut back, 0 bases at V and 3 bases at J, with 3 bases in the middle.

This chain links TRBV19 with TRBJ1-1; 8 bases match TRBD1. In germline, CDR1 is LNHDA, CDR2 SQIVND (reference sequence). V shed 5 bases and J 3 bases; nucleotides not matched to a gene: 5. The CDR3 is 14 amino acids. Here the CDR3 DNA reads TGTGCCAGTAGTGTACAGGGGGGAGACACTGAAGCTTTCTTT. It encodes CASSVQGGDTEAFF.

The chain carries TRBV2 and TRBJ2-3, with D perhaps TRBD2 (6 bases). This CDR3 has 15 residues. Germline values: CDR1 SNHLY, CDR2 FYNNEI. Trimming removed 6 bases from V and 9 bases from J, with 22 bases in between. CDR3 coding DNA: TGTGCCAGCAGGGGGGTCCGGGCCCTAGCGTTGACGCAGTATTTT. Its translation is CASRGVRALALTQYF.

The genes are TRBV6-5 and TRBJ1-2; tentative D call: TRBD1 (6 bases). V was shortened by 2 bases and J by 1 base, with 8 bases between the two germline ends. Germline assignment: CDR1 MNHEY and CDR2 SVGAGI. The CDR3 is 14 amino acids. The chain's CDR3 is CASSYRDNNYGYTF. CDR3 DNA: TGTGCCAGCAGTTACAGGGACAATAACTATGGCTACACCTTC.

The V and J genes are TRBV10-3 and TRBJ1-2, with 9 bases that match TRBD1. This CDR3 contains 14 residues. Per the germline V gene, CDR1 is ENHRY and CDR2 is SYGVKD. V lost 7 bases and J lost 8; bases outside the gene matches: 11. The chain's CDR3 is CAITPGGTGNGYTF. For the CDR3, the DNA is TGTGCCATCACCCCTGGGGGGACAGGGAACGGCTACACCTTC.

This chain links TRBV29-1 with TRBJ1-1, with a tentative D call TRBD1 (5 bases). The V and J ends lost 7 bases and 3 bases respectively, with 12 bases between them. The CDR3 totals 12 residues. Germline lookup yields CDR1 SQVTM and CDR2 ANQGSEA. CDR3 sequence: CSGGEGHTEAFF. The DNA for the CDR3 is TGCAGCGGGGGGGAGGGCCACACTGAAGCTTTCTTT.

The J gene is TRBJ1-1, the V gene TRBV10-3; no clear D. In germline, CDR1 is ENHRY, CDR2 SYGVKD. The CDR3 has 13 residues. V lost 10 bases to trimming and J lost 4 bases, with 16 bases between them. The CDR3: CATVEREGTEAFF. The CDR3 nucleotides read TGTGCCACCGTAGAACGAGAGGGCACTGAAGCTTTCTTT.

This sequence joins TRBV19 and TRBJ2-1; tentatively, D is TRBD2 (6 bases). V was pared by 6 bases and J by 8 bases, with 17 bases between. CDR3 length: 14 residues. CDR1 and CDR2 from the germline V gene are LNHDA and SQIVND (reference sequence). Here the CDR3 reads CASSPRLGGDEQFF. CDR3 DNA: TGTGCCAGTAGCCCTAGACTCGGCGGGGATGAGCAGTTCTTC.

The rearrangement links TRBV7-2 to TRBJ2-3, with TRBD2 matching over 10 bases. Losses at the gene ends were 1 base for V and 3 bases for J; bases not matched to a gene: 13. The CDR3 has 19 amino acids. CDR1 and CDR2 from the germline V gene are SGHTA and FQGNSA. As DNA, the CDR3 is TGTGCCAGCAGCTTAGAACGGGCTAGCGGGAGTCGTAGGACAGATACGCAGTATTTT. This codes for CASSLERASGSRRTDTQYF.

This sequence joins TRBV5-3 and TRBJ1-2; TRBD1 matches at 8 bases. TRBV5-3 qualifies as an ORF whose function is uncertain. Trimming cost V 4 bases and J 8 bases; bases outside gene matches: 4. The length of the CDR3 is 12 residues. DNA of the CDR3: TGTGCCAGAAGCCCGGACAGGGAAGGCTACACCTTC. Amino acids: CARSPDREGYTF.

The rearrangement links TRBV5-6 to TRBJ1-1; tentatively, D is TRBD1 (5 bases). Trimming left V 1 base short and J 5 bases short, with 12 bases between. Germline loops: CDR1 SGHDT, CDR2 YYEEEE. The length of the CDR3 is 14 residues. The DNA for the CDR3 is TGTGCCAGCAGCTTGTATGGGGCGCTGACTGAAGCTTTCTTT. It specifies CASSLYGALTEAFF.

This clone was counted once. The chain has TRBV10-2 and TRBJ2-2, with 7 bases aligning to TRBD2. V was pared by 11 bases and J by 5 bases, with 11 bases of the junction left unmatched. CDR3 length equals 14 residues. Looked up from germline, CDR1 is WSHSY and CDR2 is SAAADI. CDR3: CAYSPGGETGELFF. The CDR3, as DNA: TGCGCCTACTCCCCGGGAGGAGAAACCGGGGAGCTGTTTTTT.

This clone has a single count. The chain links TRBV5-1 to TRBJ1-4; D not certain. The CDR3 has 15 residues. V lost 3 bases and J lost 4, with 13 bases in between. Germline CDR1 and CDR2: SGHRS and YFSETQ. The CDR3, as DNA: TGCGCCAGCAGCTCGACGAGGACCAATAATGAAAAACTGTTTTTT. Its protein is CASSSTRTNNEKLFF.

The chain joins TRBV7-9 to TRBJ2-5, with 8 bases aligning to TRBD1. V trimming: 6 bases; J trimming: 2 bases; junction bases outside the gene matches: 2. This CDR3 has 13 residues. Germline lookup yields CDR1 SEHNR and CDR2 FQNEAQ (reference sequence). CDR3 sequence: CASSRTGQETQYF. The CDR3 DNA reads TGTGCCAGCAGTCGGACAGGGCAAGAGACCCAGTACTTC.

The V and J genes are TRBV7-2 and TRBJ2-2; D unresolved. Germline-derived CDR1 and CDR2 are SGHTA and FQGNSA. The V gene lost 5 bases and the J gene lost 2 bases, with 6 bases spanning the gap. The CDR3 length is 13 residues. The CDR3 bases are TGTGCCAGCAGCCACACTAACACCGGGGAGCTGTTTTTT. Protein sequence: CASSHTNTGELFF.